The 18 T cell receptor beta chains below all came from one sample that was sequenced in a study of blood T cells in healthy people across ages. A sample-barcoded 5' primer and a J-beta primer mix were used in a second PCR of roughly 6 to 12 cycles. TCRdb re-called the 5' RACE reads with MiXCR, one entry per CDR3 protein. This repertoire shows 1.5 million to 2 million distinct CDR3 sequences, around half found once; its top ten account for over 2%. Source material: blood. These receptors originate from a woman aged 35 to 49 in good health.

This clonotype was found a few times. The DNA for the CDR3 is TGCGCCAGCAGCCAAGAGGGGGGCTCTAAAAACATTCAGTACTTC. Encoded protein: CASSQEGGSKNIQYF. The chain joins TRBV4-3 to TRBJ2-4; D may correspond to TRBD1 or TRBD2 (6 bases each). The germline CDR1 and CDR2 sequences are LGHNA and YSLEER. This CDR3 is built from 15 residues. Trimming removed 0 bases at V and 4 bases at J, with 10 bases between.

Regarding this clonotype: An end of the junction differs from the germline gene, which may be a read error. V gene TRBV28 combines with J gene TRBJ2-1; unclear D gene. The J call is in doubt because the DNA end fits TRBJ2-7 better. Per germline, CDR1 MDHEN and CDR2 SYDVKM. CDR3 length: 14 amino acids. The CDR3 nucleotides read TGTGCCGGCAGTTCCCCAGGAAGATACAATGAGCAGTACTTC. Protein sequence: CAGSSPGRYNEQYF.

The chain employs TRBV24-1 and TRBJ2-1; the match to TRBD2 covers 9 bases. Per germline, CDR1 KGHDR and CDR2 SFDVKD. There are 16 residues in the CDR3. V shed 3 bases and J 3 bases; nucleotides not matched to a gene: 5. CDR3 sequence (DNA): TGTGCCACCAGTGATACTAAGCGGGGGGACTACAATGAGCAGTTCTTC. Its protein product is CATSDTKRGDYNEQFF.

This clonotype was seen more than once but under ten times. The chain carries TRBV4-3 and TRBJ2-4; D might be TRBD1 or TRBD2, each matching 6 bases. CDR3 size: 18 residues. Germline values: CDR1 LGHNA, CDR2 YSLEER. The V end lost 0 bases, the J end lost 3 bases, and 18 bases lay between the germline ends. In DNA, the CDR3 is TGCGCCAGCAGCCAAGATATGGGGGGCGAGGGTCTCAAAAACATTCAGTACTTC. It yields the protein CASSQDMGGEGLKNIQYF.

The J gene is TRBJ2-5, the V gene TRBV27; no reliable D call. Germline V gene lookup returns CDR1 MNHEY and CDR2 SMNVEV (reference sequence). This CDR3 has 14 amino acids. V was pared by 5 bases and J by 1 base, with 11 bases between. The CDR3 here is CASSPTRLQETQYF. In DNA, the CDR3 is TGTGCCAGCAGTCCCACCCGTCTCCAAGAGACCCAGTACTTC.

The DNA for the CDR3 is TGTGCCAGCAAGGTAGCGGGGAAAACAGATACGCAGTATTTT. It codes for CASKVAGKTDTQYF. The gene calls are TRBV6-5 and TRBJ2-3, with 8 bases that match TRBD2. V was clipped by 7 bases and J by 3 bases; unmatched bases: 6. The CDR3 has 14 residues. Germline-derived CDR1 and CDR2 are MNHEY and SVGAGI.

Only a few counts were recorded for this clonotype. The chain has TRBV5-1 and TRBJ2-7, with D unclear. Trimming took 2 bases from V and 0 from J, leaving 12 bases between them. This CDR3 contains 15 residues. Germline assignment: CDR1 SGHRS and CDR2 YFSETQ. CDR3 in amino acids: CASSLSTLSSYEQYF. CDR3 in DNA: TGCGCCAGCAGCTTATCCACATTGAGCTCCTACGAGCAGTACTTC. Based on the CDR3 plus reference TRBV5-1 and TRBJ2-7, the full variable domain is KAGVTQTPRYLIKTRGQQVTLSCSPISGHRSVSWYQQTPGQGLQFLFEYFSETQRNKGNFPGRFSGRQFSNSRSEMNVSTLELGDSALYLCASSLSTLSSYEQYFGPGTRLTVT.

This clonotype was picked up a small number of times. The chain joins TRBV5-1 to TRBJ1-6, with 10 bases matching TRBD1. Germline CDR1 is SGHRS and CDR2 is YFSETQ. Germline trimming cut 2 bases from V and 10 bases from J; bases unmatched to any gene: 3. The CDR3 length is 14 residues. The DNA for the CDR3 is TGCGCCAGCAGCTTAATGGACAGGGGGTCACCCCTCCACTTT. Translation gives CASSLMDRGSPLHF.

The CDR3 DNA sequence: TGTGCCAGCCAGCAACGGGCGGGGGGGCCCTACGAGCAGTACTTC. Protein sequence: CASQQRAGGPYEQYF. V is TRBV27 and J is TRBJ2-4; 9 nucleotides line up with TRBD2. Near its end, the DNA agrees better with TRBJ2-7, so the J call may be wrong. Germline loops: CDR1 MNHEY, CDR2 SMNVEV (reference sequence). CDR3 length: 15 residues.

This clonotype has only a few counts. The CDR3 loop is CASSFGGGLNEQFF. In nucleotides, the CDR3 is TGTGCCAGCAGTTTCGGTGGGGGGCTAAATGAGCAGTTCTTC. This sequence joins TRBV12-3 or TRBV12-4 and TRBJ2-1; D is tentatively TRBD1 or TRBD2 (6 bases each). CDR3 length equals 14 residues. Trimming took off 3 bases at V and 7 bases at J, with 13 bases between the two ends.

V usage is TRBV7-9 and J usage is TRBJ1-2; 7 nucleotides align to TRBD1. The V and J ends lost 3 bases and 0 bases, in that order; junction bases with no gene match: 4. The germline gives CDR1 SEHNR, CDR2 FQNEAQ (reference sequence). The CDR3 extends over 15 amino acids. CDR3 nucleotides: TGTGCCAGCAGCTTCAGACAGGGTACTAACTATGGCTACACCTTC. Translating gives CASSFRQGTNYGYTF.

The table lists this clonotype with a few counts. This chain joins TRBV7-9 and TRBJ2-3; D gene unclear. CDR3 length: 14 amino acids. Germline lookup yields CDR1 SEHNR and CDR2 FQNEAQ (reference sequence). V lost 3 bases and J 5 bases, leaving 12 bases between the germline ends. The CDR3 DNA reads TGTGCCAGCAGCTTTTCACTTGTTGGAGATACGCAGTATTTT. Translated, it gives CASSFSLVGDTQYF.

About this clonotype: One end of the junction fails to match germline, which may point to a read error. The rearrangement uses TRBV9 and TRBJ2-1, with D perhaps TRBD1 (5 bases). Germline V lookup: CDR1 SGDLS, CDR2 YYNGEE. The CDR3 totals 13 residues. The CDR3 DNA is TGTGCCAGCCGTTCGTGGGCGGACAATGAGCAGTCCTTC. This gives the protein CASRSWADNEQSF.

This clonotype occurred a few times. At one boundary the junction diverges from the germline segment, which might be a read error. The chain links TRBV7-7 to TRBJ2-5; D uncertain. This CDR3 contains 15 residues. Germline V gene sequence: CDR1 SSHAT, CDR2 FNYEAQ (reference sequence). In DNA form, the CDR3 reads TGTGCTAGCAGCTTTCTGCAGACAAATGTGGAGACCCAGTACTTC. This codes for CASSFLQTNVETQYF. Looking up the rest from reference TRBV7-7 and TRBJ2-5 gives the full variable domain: GAGVSQSPRYKVTKRGQDVTLRCDPISSHATLYWYQQALGQGPEFLTYFNYEAQPDKSGLPSDRFSAERPEGSISTLTIQRTEQRDSAMYRCASSFLQTNVETQYFGPGTRLLVL.

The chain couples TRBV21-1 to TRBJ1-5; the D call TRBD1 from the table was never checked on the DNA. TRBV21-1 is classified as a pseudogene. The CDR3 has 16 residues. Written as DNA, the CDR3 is TGTGCCAGCAGGAGGACACACAGGGACAGCAATCAGCCCCAGCATTTT. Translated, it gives CASRRTHRDSNQPQHF.

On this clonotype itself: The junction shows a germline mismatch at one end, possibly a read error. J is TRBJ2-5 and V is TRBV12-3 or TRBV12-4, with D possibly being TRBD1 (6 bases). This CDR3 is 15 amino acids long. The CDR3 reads CTSSEMGAVGETQYF. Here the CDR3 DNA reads TGTACCAGCAGTGAGATGGGGGCGGTGGGGGAGACCCAGTACTTC.

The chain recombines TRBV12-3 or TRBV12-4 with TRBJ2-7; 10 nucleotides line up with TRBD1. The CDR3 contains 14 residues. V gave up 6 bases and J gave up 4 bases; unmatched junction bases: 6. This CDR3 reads CASRPGTGEYEQYF. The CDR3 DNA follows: TGTGCCAGCAGGCCCGGGACAGGGGAGTACGAGCAGTACTTC.

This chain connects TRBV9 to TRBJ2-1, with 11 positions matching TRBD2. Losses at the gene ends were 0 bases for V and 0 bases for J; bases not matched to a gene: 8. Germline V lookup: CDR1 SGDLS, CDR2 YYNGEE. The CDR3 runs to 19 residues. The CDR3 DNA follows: TGTGCCAGCAGCGTAGGGCTAGCGGGGGGCTCGAGCTCCTACAATGAGCAGTTCTTC. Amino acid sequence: CASSVGLAGGSSSYNEQFF.